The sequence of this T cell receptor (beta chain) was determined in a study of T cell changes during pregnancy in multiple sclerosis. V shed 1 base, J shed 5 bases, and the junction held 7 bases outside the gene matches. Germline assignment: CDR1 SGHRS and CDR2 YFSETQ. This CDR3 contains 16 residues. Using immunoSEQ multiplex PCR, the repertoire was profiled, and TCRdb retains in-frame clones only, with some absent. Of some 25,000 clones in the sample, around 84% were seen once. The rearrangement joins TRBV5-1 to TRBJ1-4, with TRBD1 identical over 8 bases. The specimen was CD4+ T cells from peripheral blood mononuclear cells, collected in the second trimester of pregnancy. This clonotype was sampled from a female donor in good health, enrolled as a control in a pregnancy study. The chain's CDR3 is CASSLYEQGGNEKLFF. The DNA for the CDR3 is TGCGCCAGCAGCTTGTACGAACAGGGGGGGAATGAAAAACTGTTTTTT.